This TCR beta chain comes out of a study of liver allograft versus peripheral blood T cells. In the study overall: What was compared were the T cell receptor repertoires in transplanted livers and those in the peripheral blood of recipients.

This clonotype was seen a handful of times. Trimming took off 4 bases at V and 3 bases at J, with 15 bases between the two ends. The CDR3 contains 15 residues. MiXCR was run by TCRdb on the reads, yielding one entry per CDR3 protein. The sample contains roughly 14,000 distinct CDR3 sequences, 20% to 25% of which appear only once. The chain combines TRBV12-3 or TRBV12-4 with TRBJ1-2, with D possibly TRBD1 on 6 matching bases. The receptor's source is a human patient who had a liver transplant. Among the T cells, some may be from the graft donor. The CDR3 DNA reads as TGTGCCAGCAGTTCAACCGGCAGGGGCGACTATGGCTACACCTTC. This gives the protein CASSSTGRGDYGYTF.